This record concerns one T cell receptor beta chain sequence. Its target is unknown. These data originate in a study of cytomegalovirus exposure and HLA in healthy donors. Broader study findings: A previous analysis found most TCR beta V segments productive roughly 87% or roughly 30% of the time. According to the study, around 160 TCR beta chains were cytomegalovirus-associated.

The PCR had 60 Vbeta and 13 Jbeta primers. Measured with immunoSEQ multiplex PCR; TCRdb has only the in-frame clones, and not every one. There are around 110,000 clones in the sample; 77% occur only once, and approximately 4.2% lies in the top ten. The CDR3 consists of 14 residues. Germline-derived CDR1 and CDR2 are SEHNR and FQNEAQ (reference sequence). V was pared by 5 bases and J by 15 bases, with 10 bases of the junction left unmatched. Despite likely unrecorded immune exposures, the donors were nominally healthy at the time of sampling. The sample consisted of PBMCs. This receptor was obtained from a male donor in good health and CMV-seronegative. The chain combines TRBV7-9 with TRBJ2-1, with 13 bases fitting TRBD2. The CDR3 bases are TGTGCCAGCAGCCCCCGGACTAGCGGGAGCCCCCCGTTCTTC. Its translation is CASSPRTSGSPPFF. Variable domain in full (rest from reference TRBV7-9 and TRBJ2-1): DTGVSQNPRHKITKRGQNVTFRCDPISEHNRLYWYRQTLGQGPEFLTYFQNEAQLEKSRLLSDRFSAERPKGSFSTLEIQRTEQGDSAMYLCASSPRTSGSPPFFGPGTRLTVL.